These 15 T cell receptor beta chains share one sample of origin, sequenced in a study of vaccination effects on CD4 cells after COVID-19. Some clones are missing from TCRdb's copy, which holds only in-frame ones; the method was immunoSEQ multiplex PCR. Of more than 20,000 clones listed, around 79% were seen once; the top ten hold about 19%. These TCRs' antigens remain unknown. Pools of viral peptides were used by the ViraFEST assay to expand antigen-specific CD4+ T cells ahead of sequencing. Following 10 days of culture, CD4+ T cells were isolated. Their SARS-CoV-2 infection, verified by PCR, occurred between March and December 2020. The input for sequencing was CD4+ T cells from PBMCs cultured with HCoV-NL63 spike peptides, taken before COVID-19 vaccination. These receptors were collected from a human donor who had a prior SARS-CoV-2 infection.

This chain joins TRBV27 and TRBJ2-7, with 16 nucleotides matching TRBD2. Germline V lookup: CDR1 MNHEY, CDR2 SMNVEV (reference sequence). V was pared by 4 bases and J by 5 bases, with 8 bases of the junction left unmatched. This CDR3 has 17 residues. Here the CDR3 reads CASSSPGLAGGLNEQYF. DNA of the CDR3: TGTGCCAGCAGTTCCCCGGGACTAGCGGGAGGGCTGAACGAGCAGTACTTC.

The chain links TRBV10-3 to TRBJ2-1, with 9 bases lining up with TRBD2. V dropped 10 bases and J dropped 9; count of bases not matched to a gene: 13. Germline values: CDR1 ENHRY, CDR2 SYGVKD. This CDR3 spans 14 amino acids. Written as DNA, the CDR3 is TGTGCCACCCTACGGGGAGCGGGGGGCCTTGAGCAGTTCTTC. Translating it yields CATLRGAGGLEQFF.

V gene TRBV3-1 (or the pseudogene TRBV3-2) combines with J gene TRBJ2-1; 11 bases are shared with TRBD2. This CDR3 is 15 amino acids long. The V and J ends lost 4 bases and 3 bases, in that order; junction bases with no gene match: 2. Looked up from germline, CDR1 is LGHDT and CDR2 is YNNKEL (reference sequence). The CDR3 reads CASSRSGGVYNEQFF. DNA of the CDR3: TGTGCCAGCAGCCGTAGCGGGGGGGTCTACAATGAGCAGTTCTTC.

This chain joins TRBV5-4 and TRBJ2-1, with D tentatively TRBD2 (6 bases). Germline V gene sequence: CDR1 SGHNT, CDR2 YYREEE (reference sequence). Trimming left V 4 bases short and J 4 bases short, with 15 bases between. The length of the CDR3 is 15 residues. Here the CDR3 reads CASSPTEGLYNEQFF. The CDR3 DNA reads TGTGCCAGCAGCCCGACAGAGGGACTGTACAATGAGCAGTTCTTC.

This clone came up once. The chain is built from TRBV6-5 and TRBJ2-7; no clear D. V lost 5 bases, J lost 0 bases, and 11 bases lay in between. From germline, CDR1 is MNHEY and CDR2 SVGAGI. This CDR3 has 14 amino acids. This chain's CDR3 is CASSPLQNSYEQYF. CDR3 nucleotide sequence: TGTGCCAGCAGTCCTCTACAAAACTCCTACGAGCAGTACTTC.

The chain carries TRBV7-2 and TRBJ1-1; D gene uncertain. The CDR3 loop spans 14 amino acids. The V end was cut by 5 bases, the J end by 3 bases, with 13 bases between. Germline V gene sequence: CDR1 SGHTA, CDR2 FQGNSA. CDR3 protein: CASSPGSWYTEAFF. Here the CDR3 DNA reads TGTGCCAGCAGCCCCGGGTCTTGGTACACTGAAGCTTTCTTT.

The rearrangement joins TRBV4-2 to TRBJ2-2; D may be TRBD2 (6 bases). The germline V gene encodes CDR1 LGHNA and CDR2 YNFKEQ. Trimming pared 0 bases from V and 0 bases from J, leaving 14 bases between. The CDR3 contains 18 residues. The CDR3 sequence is CASSQDLLAITNTGELFF. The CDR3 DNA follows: TGTGCCAGCAGCCAAGATCTCCTAGCGATAACGAACACCGGGGAGCTGTTTTTT.

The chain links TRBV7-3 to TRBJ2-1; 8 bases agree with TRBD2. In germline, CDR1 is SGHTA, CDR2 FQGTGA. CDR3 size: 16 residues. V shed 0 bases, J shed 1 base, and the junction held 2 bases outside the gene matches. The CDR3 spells CASSLTAGVSYNEQFF. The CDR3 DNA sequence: TGTGCCAGCAGCTTAACAGCGGGAGTTTCCTACAATGAGCAGTTCTTC.

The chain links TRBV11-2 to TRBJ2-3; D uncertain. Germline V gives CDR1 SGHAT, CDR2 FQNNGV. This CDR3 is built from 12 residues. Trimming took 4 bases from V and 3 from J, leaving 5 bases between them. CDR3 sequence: CASSYSTDTQYF. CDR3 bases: TGTGCCAGCAGCTATTCGACAGATACGCAGTATTTT.

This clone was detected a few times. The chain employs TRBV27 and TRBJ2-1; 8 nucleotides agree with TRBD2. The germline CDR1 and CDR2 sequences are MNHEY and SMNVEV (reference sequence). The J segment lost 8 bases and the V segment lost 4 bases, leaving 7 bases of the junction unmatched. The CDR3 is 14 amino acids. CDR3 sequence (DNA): TGTGCCAGCAGTTCACCGGGACTAGGGGATGAGCAGTTCTTC. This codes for CASSSPGLGDEQFF.

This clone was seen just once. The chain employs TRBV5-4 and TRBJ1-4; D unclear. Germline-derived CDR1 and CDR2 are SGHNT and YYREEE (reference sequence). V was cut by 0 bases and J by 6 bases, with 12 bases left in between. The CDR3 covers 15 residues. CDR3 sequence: CASSLGAPGYEKLFF. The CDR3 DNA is TGTGCCAGCAGCTTGGGAGCCCCAGGTTATGAAAAACTGTTTTTT.

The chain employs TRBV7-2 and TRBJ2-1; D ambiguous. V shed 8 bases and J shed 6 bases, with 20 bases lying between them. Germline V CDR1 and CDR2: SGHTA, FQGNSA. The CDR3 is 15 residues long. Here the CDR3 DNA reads TGTGCCAGCCGGCCGGGTCCTGGGTCCGCCAATGAGCAGTTCTTC. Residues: CASRPGPGSANEQFF.

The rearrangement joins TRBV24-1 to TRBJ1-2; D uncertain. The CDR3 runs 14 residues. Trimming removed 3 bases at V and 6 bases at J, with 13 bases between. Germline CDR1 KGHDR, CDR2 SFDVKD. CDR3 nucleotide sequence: TGTGCCACCAGTGATGTGGGCCGTGGGGATGGCTACACCTTC. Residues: CATSDVGRGDGYTF.

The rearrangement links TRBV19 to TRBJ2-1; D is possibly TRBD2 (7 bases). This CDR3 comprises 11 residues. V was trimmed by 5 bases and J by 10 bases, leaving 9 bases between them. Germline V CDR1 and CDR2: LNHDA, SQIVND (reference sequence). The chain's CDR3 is CASSGRGEQFF. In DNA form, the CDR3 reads TGTGCCAGTAGTGGGAGGGGGGAGCAGTTCTTC.

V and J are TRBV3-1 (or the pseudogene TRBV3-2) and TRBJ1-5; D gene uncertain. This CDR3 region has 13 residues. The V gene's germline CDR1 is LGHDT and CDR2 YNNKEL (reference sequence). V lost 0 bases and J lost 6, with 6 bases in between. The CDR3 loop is CASSQDRVQPQHF. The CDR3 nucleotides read TGTGCCAGCAGCCAAGATCGGGTTCAGCCCCAGCATTTT.